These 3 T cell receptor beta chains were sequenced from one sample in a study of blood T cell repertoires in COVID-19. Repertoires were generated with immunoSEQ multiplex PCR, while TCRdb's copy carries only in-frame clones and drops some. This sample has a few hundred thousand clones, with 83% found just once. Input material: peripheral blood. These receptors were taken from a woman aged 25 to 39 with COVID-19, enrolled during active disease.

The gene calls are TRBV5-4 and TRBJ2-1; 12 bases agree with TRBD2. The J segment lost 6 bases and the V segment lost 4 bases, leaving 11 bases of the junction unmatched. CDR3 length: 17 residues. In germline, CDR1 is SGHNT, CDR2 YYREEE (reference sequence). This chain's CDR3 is CASSPGLAGNYINEQFF. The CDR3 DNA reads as TGTGCCAGCAGCCCAGGACTAGCGGGGAACTACATCAATGAGCAGTTCTTC.

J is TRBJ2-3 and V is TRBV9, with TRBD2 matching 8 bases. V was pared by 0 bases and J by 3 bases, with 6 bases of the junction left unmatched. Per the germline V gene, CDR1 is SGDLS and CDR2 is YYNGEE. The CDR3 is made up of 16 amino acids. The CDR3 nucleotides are TGTGCCAGCAGCGTAGCGGGGGGGGCCCGGACAGATACGCAGTATTTT. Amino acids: CASSVAGGARTDTQYF.

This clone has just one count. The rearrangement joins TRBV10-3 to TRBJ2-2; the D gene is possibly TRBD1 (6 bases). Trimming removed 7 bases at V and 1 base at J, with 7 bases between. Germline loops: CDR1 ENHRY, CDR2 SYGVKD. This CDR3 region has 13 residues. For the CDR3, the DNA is TGTGCCATCACGGGACAGAACACCGGGGAGCTGTTTTTT. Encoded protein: CAITGQNTGELFF.